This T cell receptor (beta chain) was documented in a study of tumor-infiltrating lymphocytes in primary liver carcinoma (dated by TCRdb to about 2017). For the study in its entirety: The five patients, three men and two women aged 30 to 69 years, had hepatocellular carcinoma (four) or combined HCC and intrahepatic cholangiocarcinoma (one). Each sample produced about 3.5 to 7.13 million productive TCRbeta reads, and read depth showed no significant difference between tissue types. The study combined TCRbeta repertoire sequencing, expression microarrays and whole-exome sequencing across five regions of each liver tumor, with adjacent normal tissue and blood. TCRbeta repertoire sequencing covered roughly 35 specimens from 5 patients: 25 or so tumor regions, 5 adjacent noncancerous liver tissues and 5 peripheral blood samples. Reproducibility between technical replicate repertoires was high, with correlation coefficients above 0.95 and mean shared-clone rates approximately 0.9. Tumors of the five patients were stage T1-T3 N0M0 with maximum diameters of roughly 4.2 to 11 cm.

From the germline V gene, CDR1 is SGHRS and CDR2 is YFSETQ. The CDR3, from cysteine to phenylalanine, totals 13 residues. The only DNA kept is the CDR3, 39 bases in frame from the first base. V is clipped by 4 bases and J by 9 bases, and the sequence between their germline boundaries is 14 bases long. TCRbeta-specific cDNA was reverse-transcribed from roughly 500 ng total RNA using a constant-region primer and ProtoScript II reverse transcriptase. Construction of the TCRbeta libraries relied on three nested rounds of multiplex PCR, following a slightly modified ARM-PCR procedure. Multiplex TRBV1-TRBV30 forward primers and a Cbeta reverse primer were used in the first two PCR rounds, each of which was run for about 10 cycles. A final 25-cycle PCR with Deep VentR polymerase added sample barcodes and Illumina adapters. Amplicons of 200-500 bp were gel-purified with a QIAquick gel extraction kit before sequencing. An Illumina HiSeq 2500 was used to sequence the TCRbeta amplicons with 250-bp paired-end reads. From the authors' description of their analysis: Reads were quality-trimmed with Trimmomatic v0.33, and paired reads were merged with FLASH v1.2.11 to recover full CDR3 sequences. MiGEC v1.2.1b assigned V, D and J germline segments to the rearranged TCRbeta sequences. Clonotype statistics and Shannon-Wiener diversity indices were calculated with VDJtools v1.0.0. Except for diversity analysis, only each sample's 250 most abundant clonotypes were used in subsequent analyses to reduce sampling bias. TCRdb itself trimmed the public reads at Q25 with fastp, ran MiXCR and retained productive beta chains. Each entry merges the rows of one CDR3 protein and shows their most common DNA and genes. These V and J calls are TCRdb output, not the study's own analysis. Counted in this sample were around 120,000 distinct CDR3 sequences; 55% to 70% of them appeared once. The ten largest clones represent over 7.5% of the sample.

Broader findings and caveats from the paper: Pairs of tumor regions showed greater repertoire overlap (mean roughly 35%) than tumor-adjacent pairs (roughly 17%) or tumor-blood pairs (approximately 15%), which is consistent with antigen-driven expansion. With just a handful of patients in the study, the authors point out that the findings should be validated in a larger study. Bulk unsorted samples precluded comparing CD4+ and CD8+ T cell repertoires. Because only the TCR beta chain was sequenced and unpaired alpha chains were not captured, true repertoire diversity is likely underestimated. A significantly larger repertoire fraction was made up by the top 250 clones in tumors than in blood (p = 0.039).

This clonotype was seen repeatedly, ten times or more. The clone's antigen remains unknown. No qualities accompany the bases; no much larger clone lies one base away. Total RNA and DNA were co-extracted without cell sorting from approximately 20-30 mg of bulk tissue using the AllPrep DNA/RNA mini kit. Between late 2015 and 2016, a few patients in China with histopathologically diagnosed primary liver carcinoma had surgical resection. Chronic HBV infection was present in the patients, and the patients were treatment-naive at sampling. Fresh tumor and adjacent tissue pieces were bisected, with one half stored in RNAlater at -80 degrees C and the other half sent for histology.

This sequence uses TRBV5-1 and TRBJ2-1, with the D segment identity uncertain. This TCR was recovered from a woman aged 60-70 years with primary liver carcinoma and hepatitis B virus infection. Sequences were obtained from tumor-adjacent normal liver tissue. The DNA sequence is TGCGCCAGCAGCGTGGACCCCCTGGCTGAGCAGTTCTTC. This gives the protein CASSVDPLAEQFF.